The present T cell receptor (beta chain) was sequenced within a study of neurological immune-mediated disorders. This clonotype was observed many times. The CDR3 totals 11 residues. Trimming removed 0 bases from V and 7 bases from J, with 3 bases in between. Germline V gene lookup returns CDR1 SGHDT and CDR2 YYEEEE. TCRdb itself ran the 5' RACE reads through MiXCR, one entry per CDR3 protein. The sample has tens of thousands of distinct CDR3 sequences, 3.5% seen once. Sequencing was performed on PBMCs. This sequence was found in a woman in her fifties or sixties with multiple sclerosis. The chain joins TRBV5-6 to TRBJ2-3; D remains unclear. The CDR3 is CASSLGNTQYF. The CDR3 DNA is TGTGCCAGCAGCTTGGGGAATACGCAGTATTTT.